The text below deals with one T cell receptor beta chain. These data originate in a study of blood T cell repertoires in COVID-19. From germline, CDR1 is LGHNA and CDR2 YSLEER. V was trimmed by 0 bases and J by 6 bases, leaving 6 bases between them. The length of the CDR3 is 14 residues. Recovered status applied to Cohort 3 donors who had two consecutive negative PCRs. It also applied to those with clearance or with symptom resolution. Sequencing was performed with immunoSEQ multiplex PCR; in TCRdb, only in-frame clones are kept and a portion is missing. The sample records about 240,000 clones, approximately 90% being singletons.

The chain recombines TRBV4-3 with TRBJ1-6; D is ambiguous. This receptor was taken from a middle-aged man who had recovered from COVID-19. Sequencing input: PBMCs or T cells enriched from blood (not recorded which). This chain's CDR3 is CASSQDIGNSPLHF. For the CDR3, the DNA is TGCGCCAGCAGCCAAGATATCGGTAATTCACCCCTCCACTTT.